This TCR beta chain was observed in a study of blood T cell repertoires in COVID-19. The wider study: The analysed material was cDNA or gDNA that came from T cells, B-cell-depleted T cells, or PBMCs.

This clone has a single count. The CDR3 covers 16 residues. The J segment lost 4 bases and the V segment lost 8 bases, leaving 14 bases of the junction unmatched. CDR1 and CDR2 (germline): KGHSH, LQKENI. Original handling: Amplification of reference gene primers was used by the study to estimate nucleated cell counts. The assay was immunoSEQ multiplex PCR, and TCRdb's table has in-frame clones only and misses some. The V and J calls and the clone size are those of that table, but D and trimming were determined from the DNA. This table has about 240,000 clones, approximately 80% appearing once. The sample taken for sequencing was peripheral blood. The source of this sequence is a woman aged 80 or over with acute or convalescent COVID-19. V usage is TRBV18 and J usage is TRBJ1-2; 9 nucleotides agree with TRBD1. CDR3 sequence reads: CASLNSGTGLRYGYTF. DNA for the CDR3: TGTGCCAGCCTTAATTCCGGGACAGGGTTGCGCTATGGCTACACCTTC.